This T cell receptor (beta chain) is drawn from a study of shared clonotypes between healthy human individuals. Here immunoSEQ multiplex PCR was the method, and the copy in TCRdb shows in-frame clones only, minus some. The table shows a few million clones, with around 93% occurring only once. Naive CD8 populations comprised CD45RO-negative cells positively selected for CCR7, excluding terminally differentiated effector memory CD45RA+ cells. This clone was recorded only once. Its antigen remains unidentified. Study outcomes and limitations: Expectations were that clonotype sharing among donors would be affected by sequencing depth. For naive CD4 cells, around 5% of clonotypes were shared across a handful of donors. Enrolling few donors narrowed the genetic and exposure-history diversity that was represented.

This CDR3 is 11 amino acids long. Between the trimmed V and J ends, which lost 10 bases and 4 bases, there was a span of 9 bases. CDR1 and CDR2 (germline): MDHEN, SYDVKM. This sequence was found in a man aged 18 to 29 in good health. Some clones in this sample may be carry-over from other donors' samples. Material for sequencing was naive CD8+ T cells from PBMCs. The V call is TRBV28, the J call TRBJ2-3, with a weak D call TRBD2 (6 bases). The CDR3 DNA reads TGTGCCACCCGCGGGGCAGATACGCAGTATTTT. This codes for CATRGADTQYF.